These T cell receptor beta chains were read from a single sample in a study of T-cell memory formation after mild COVID-19. TCRdb fed the 5' RACE reads into MiXCR, producing one record per CDR3 protein. The sample yields hundreds of thousands of distinct CDR3 sequences, roughly 21% seen once. The sample consisted of PBMCs or a T cell subset sorted from them (not recorded which). These receptors came from an adult woman who had mild COVID-19 (a few samples of this study predate the infection). Cell type and time point are not known. CDR3s include the opening cysteine and the closing phenylalanine or tryptophan. D genes are given only for firm matches. Part of the rows lack a size; the others show once, few, many or a class for expanded clones.

CDR3 DNA: TGCAGTGCTAGAGCCCCCAGGGGTAGCTCCTACGAGCAGTACTTC
CDR3 protein: CSARAPRGSSYEQYF
clone size: -
J gene: TRBJ2-7
D gene: -
V gene: TRBV20-1

CDR3 DNA: TGTGCCAGCAGCGTCGACAGGGGCAATGAGCAGTTCTTC
CDR3 protein: CASSVDRGNEQFF
clone size: -
J gene: TRBJ2-1
D gene: TRBD1
V gene: TRBV9

CDR3 DNA: TGTGCCAGCAGCCCGACAGTGGTAGCGGTTGCCGAGCAGTACTTC
CDR3 protein: CASSPTVVAVAEQYF
clone size: few
J gene: TRBJ2-7
D gene: -
V gene: TRBV7-9

CDR3 DNA: TGTGCCAGCAGTTACCGCCCGGGTTTGCGGGTAACGGGCACCGGGGAGCTGTTTTTT
CDR3 protein: CASSYRPGLRVTGTGELFF
clone size: -
J gene: TRBJ2-2
D gene: -
V gene: TRBV6-1

CDR3 DNA: TGCGCCAGCAGCCTATCGACAGGGACGGGAAGGGGCTACACCTTC
CDR3 protein: CASSLSTGTGRGYTF
clone size: few
J gene: TRBJ1-2
D gene: TRBD1
V gene: TRBV4-1

CDR3 DNA: TGTGCCAGCAGTTTATCGGACGGGGACTACTACAATGAGCAGTTCTTC
CDR3 protein: CASSLSDGDYYNEQFF
clone size: many
J gene: TRBJ2-1
D gene: TRBD2
V gene: TRBV12-3/TRBV12-4

CDR3 DNA: TGCAGTGCTCGCTATAAGGAGGTAGGGTCTGGCGAGCAGTACTTC
CDR3 protein: CSARYKEVGSGEQYF
clone size: many
J gene: TRBJ2-7
D gene: -
V gene: TRBV20-1

CDR3 DNA: TGTGCCAGTAGCTTGACAGGCGAGAGGACTGAAGCTTTCTTT
CDR3 protein: CASSLTGERTEAFF
clone size: -
J gene: TRBJ1-1
D gene: -
V gene: TRBV19

CDR3 DNA: TGTGCCAGCAGTCCCATGGGTGTCAGGGGGCATCCCGGGGAGCTGTTTTTT
CDR3 protein: CASSPMGVRGHPGELFF
clone size: -
J gene: TRBJ2-2
D gene: TRBD1
V gene: TRBV25-1

CDR3 DNA: TGCAGTGCTAGCCCCCACTCCGAAGGAACTGAAGCTTTCTTT
CDR3 protein: CSASPHSEGTEAFF
clone size: -
J gene: TRBJ1-1
D gene: -
V gene: TRBV20-1

CDR3 DNA: TGCAGTGCTGAACAGGGTCAAGAGACCCAGTACTTC
CDR3 protein: CSAEQGQETQYF
clone size: few
J gene: TRBJ2-5
D gene: -
V gene: TRBV20-1

CDR3 DNA: TGTGCCAGTACCGCCAATAAACCGGGGGCCAACGTCCTGACTTTC
CDR3 protein: CASTANKPGANVLTF
clone size: many
J gene: TRBJ2-6
D gene: -
V gene: TRBV19

CDR3 DNA: TGTGCCAGCAGATCGGGACAGGCCTCCTACGAGCAGTACTTC
CDR3 protein: CASRSGQASYEQYF
clone size: -
J gene: TRBJ2-7
D gene: TRBD1
V gene: TRBV11-3

CDR3 DNA: TGTGCCAGCAGCGGACGAAAGGACTCAACGACCTCCTACGAGCAGTACTTC
CDR3 protein: CASSGRKDSTTSYEQYF
clone size: -
J gene: TRBJ2-7
D gene: -
V gene: TRBV6-2/TRBV6-3

CDR3 DNA: TGTGCCAGCAGCTTTGGGAACTGGGACAATGAGCAGTTCTTC
CDR3 protein: CASSFGNWDNEQFF
clone size: once
J gene: TRBJ2-1
D gene: -
V gene: TRBV7-9

CDR3 DNA: TGTGCCAGTAGTCATGGTTGGACCCAAGAGTCCGGGGAGCTGTTTTTT
CDR3 protein: CASSHGWTQESGELFF
clone size: -
J gene: TRBJ2-2
D gene: -
V gene: TRBV19

CDR3 DNA: TGCGCCAGCAGCCACGCACTAGCGGGGGTAGCCAAAAACATTCAGTACTTC
CDR3 protein: CASSHALAGVAKNIQYF
clone size: -
J gene: TRBJ2-4
D gene: TRBD2
V gene: TRBV4-1

CDR3 DNA: TGTGCCACCAGCAGAGGGACAGCTAATTCACCCCTCCACTTT
CDR3 protein: CATSRGTANSPLHF
clone size: few
J gene: TRBJ1-6
D gene: -
V gene: TRBV15

CDR3 DNA: TGTGCCAGCAGCCAGGCACAGGGCCGCAATAATTCACCCCTCCACTTT
CDR3 protein: CASSQAQGRNNSPLHF
clone size: -
J gene: TRBJ1-6
D gene: -
V gene: TRBV6-5

CDR3 DNA: TGTGCCAGCAGCTTCGGACAGGGGAGGGCCTATGGCTACACCTTC
CDR3 protein: CASSFGQGRAYGYTF
clone size: few
J gene: TRBJ1-2
D gene: TRBD1
V gene: TRBV7-2

CDR3 DNA: TGTGCCAGCAGCGACCCGGGGGGCAATCAGCCCCAGCATTTT
CDR3 protein: CASSDPGGNQPQHF
clone size: -
J gene: TRBJ1-5
D gene: -
V gene: TRBV12-3/TRBV12-4

CDR3 DNA: TGTGCCAGCAGCCGCCAGGGCATCTACAATGAGCAGTTCTTC
CDR3 protein: CASSRQGIYNEQFF
clone size: few
J gene: TRBJ2-1
D gene: -
V gene: TRBV6-5

CDR3 DNA: TGTGCCAGCAGCTTGGATGAGTCAGGATCTAGGCCCGGATATGGCTACACCTTC
CDR3 protein: CASSLDESGSRPGYGYTF
clone size: -
J gene: TRBJ1-2
D gene: -
V gene: TRBV5-5

CDR3 DNA: TGTGCCAGCAGCTTACCCGGACCGGCAGAGACCCAGTACTTC
CDR3 protein: CASSLPGPAETQYF
clone size: -
J gene: TRBJ2-5
D gene: -
V gene: TRBV11-3

CDR3 DNA: TGTGCCAGCAGTCAACAGGGCGGTGTCACCGGGGAGCTGTTTTTT
CDR3 protein: CASSQQGGVTGELFF
clone size: -
J gene: TRBJ2-2
D gene: -
V gene: TRBV2

CDR3 DNA: TGTGCCAGCAGCCAAGATTTCTCCCGTGGGAGGATCAATGAGCAGTTCTTC
CDR3 protein: CASSQDFSRGRINEQFF
clone size: many
J gene: TRBJ2-1
D gene: -
V gene: TRBV4-2

CDR3 DNA: TGTGCCAGTAGTAAAATGACCAGGGGGTCCACTGAAGCTTTCTTT
CDR3 protein: CASSKMTRGSTEAFF
clone size: once
J gene: TRBJ1-1
D gene: TRBD1
V gene: TRBV19

CDR3 DNA: TGTGCCAGCTCACCTAACGGGGCGGATGAGCAGTTCTTC
CDR3 protein: CASSPNGADEQFF
clone size: many
J gene: TRBJ2-1
D gene: -
V gene: TRBV18

CDR3 DNA: TGTGCCACCGGGACAGGGGGAGACAATCAGCCCCAGCATTTT
CDR3 protein: CATGTGGDNQPQHF
clone size: -
J gene: TRBJ1-5
D gene: TRBD1
V gene: TRBV24-1

CDR3 DNA: TGTGCCAGCAGGGCTTCCCCGGCCAGCTCTGGAAACACCATATATTTT
CDR3 protein: CASRASPASSGNTIYF
clone size: few
J gene: TRBJ1-3
D gene: -
V gene: TRBV12-3/TRBV12-4

CDR3 DNA: TGTGCCATCAGAGGGGAAAGGAGCAATCAGCCCCAGCATTTT
CDR3 protein: CAIRGERSNQPQHF
clone size: -
J gene: TRBJ1-5
D gene: -
V gene: TRBV10-3

CDR3 DNA: TGTGCCAGTAGTCCCCCCTTGGGTGTCTCCGAGCAGTACTTC
CDR3 protein: CASSPPLGVSEQYF
clone size: -
J gene: TRBJ2-7
D gene: -
V gene: TRBV19

CDR3 DNA: TGTGCCAGCAGCACACTTCCCAGGAGGCCCGGGGAGCTGTTTTTT
CDR3 protein: CASSTLPRRPGELFF
clone size: few
J gene: TRBJ2-2
D gene: -
V gene: TRBV7-8

CDR3 DNA: TGTGCCAGCAGCCTATCTAGCGGGGGTAGCTCAGATACGCAGTATTTT
CDR3 protein: CASSLSSGGSSDTQYF
clone size: -
J gene: TRBJ2-3
D gene: TRBD2
V gene: TRBV13

CDR3 DNA: TGTGCCAGCAAGACAGAGGTCTACACCTTC
CDR3 protein: CASKTEVYTF
clone size: few
J gene: TRBJ1-2
D gene: -
V gene: TRBV9

CDR3 DNA: TGTGCCAGCAGCCTCCCCCCGGGTGAGGTGTGGGAGACCCAGTACTTC
CDR3 protein: CASSLPPGEVWETQYF
clone size: few
J gene: TRBJ2-5
D gene: -
V gene: TRBV11-2

CDR3 DNA: TGCGGAATAGCGGGAGGTTCCAACAATGAGCAGTTCTTC
CDR3 protein: CGIAGGSNNEQFF
clone size: few
J gene: TRBJ2-1
D gene: TRBD2
V gene: TRBV20-1

CDR3 DNA: TGCGCCAGCAGCCCGAACAGGGAAACGATCAATGAGCAGTTCTTC
CDR3 protein: CASSPNRETINEQFF
clone size: few
J gene: TRBJ2-1
D gene: -
V gene: TRBV5-1

CDR3 DNA: TGTGCCAGCAGCCCCGGGACTAGCGGCACAGATACGCAGTATTTT
CDR3 protein: CASSPGTSGTDTQYF
clone size: many
J gene: TRBJ2-3
D gene: TRBD2
V gene: TRBV2

CDR3 DNA: TGTGCCACCAGTGTTGGTACTAGCGGGAGGGTAAACAATGAGCAGTTCTTC
CDR3 protein: CATSVGTSGRVNNEQFF
clone size: -
J gene: TRBJ2-1
D gene: TRBD2
V gene: TRBV24-1

CDR3 DNA: TGTGCCAGCAGCCAGAACACCTTCAATCAGCCCCAGCATTTT
CDR3 protein: CASSQNTFNQPQHF
clone size: -
J gene: TRBJ1-5
D gene: -
V gene: TRBV3-1

CDR3 DNA: TGCGCCAGAGCTGACAGGGGGCTAGAGACCCAGTACTTC
CDR3 protein: CARADRGLETQYF
clone size: few
J gene: TRBJ2-5
D gene: TRBD1
V gene: TRBV23-1

CDR3 DNA: TGCGCCAGCAGCCATCCCGTCCCGTACAATGAGCAGTTCTTC
CDR3 protein: CASSHPVPYNEQFF
clone size: -
J gene: TRBJ2-1
D gene: -
V gene: TRBV4-1

CDR3 DNA: TGCAGTGCTTCAACCCATCGGGACTACGAGCAGTACTTC
CDR3 protein: CSASTHRDYEQYF
clone size: few
J gene: TRBJ2-7
D gene: -
V gene: TRBV20-1

CDR3 DNA: TGTGCCAGCAACCCACCTAGCGGGAGCTACGAGCAGTACTTC
CDR3 protein: CASNPPSGSYEQYF
clone size: few
J gene: TRBJ2-7
D gene: TRBD2
V gene: TRBV7-3

CDR3 DNA: TGTGCCAGCAGTCACCCCCAGGGACATTATTCTGGGGCCAACGTCCTGACTTTC
CDR3 protein: CASSHPQGHYSGANVLTF
clone size: few
J gene: TRBJ2-6
D gene: -
V gene: TRBV12-3/TRBV12-4

CDR3 DNA: TGCGCCAGCAGGAGGGTCCGGGATGAAAAACTGTTTTTT
CDR3 protein: CASRRVRDEKLFF
clone size: few
J gene: TRBJ1-4
D gene: -
V gene: TRBV5-1

CDR3 DNA: TGTGCCAGTAGTATAACGGTCAGGGCGACCTACGAGCAGTACTTC
CDR3 protein: CASSITVRATYEQYF
clone size: -
J gene: TRBJ2-7
D gene: -
V gene: TRBV19

CDR3 DNA: TGCAGCGTTGAGGGACAGGACTATGGCTACACCTTC
CDR3 protein: CSVEGQDYGYTF
clone size: -
J gene: TRBJ1-2
D gene: TRBD1
V gene: TRBV29-1